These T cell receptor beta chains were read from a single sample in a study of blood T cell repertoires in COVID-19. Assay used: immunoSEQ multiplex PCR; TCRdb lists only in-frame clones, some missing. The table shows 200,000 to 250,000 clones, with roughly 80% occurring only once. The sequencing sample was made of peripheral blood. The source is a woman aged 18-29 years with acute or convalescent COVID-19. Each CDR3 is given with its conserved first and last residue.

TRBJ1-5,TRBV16,CASSTDGDSNQPQHF
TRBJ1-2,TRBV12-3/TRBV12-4,CASSSRQVSGYTF
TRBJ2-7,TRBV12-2,CASRLAPKTESYEQYF
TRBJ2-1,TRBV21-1,CASSNGKRREENYNEQFF
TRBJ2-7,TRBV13,CASSLGYGEVQYF
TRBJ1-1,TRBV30,CAWSGRGTLNTEAFF
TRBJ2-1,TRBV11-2,CASSLEGGSYNEQFF
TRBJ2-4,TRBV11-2,CASSRDRVENIQYF
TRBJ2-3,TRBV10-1,CASRRTITKDTQYF
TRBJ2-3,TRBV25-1,CASSWDRVTDTQYF
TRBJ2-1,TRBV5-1,CASSIELAGVYNEQFF
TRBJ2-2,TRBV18,CASSPQPSGELFF
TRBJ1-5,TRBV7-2,CASSIGQPGNGNQPQHF
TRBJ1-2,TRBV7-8,CASSPRTGPPPGGYTF
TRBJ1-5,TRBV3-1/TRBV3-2,CASSQGPRVSQPQHF
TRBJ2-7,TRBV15,CATSRPGQGSEQYF
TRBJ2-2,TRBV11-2,CASSLGLLAGELFF
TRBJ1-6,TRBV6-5,CASCYTDRSNSPLHF
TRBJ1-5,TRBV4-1,CASSQDGSGLQPQHF
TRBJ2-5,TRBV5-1,CASSLRTEEGKTQYF
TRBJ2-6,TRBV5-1,CASSSSGQGVTGANVLTF
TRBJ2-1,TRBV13,CASSYSSEQFF
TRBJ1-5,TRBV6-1,CASSTGFHQPQHF
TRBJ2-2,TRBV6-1,CASSELAGNTGELFF
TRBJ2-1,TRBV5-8,CASSLAGQYNEQFF
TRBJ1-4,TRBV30,CAWRRAGSNEKLFF
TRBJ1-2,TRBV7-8,CASSLDSVRGYTF
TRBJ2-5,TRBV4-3,CASSQDLTSLETQYF
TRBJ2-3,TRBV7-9,CASSLWGHTDTQYF
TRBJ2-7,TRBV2,CASSDTYEQYF
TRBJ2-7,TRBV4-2,CASSQVRTSGRASYEQYF
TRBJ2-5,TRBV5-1,CASSLGLAGLQTQYF
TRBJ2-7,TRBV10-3,CAITRDSPYEQYF
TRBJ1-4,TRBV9,CASSVGEGREKLFF
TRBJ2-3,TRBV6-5,CASSYSSRGNTDTQYF
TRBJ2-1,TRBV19,CASTNRGQPYNEQFF